This T cell receptor beta chain was recorded in a study of cytomegalovirus exposure and HLA in healthy donors. General study results and limits: Sequencing had likely introduced a cluster of highly shared sequence variants as an artifact.

It was with 60 Vbeta and 13 Jbeta primers that the PCR ran. Original processing methods: Counted up in a later analysis, unique TCR beta chains came to about 80 million, with around 10 million shared. Data came from immunoSEQ multiplex PCR; TCRdb stores just in-frame clones and leaves some out. The V and J calls and clone size were taken over from that table, and D and trimming were inferred from the DNA. The table has about 200,000 clones, 70% to 85% seen once. Note on this clone: Antigen specificity is unknown.

Germline V gene sequence: CDR1 MNHEY, CDR2 SVGAGI. Deletions cut 0 bases from V and 0 bases from J, with 9 bases between. The CDR3 runs 16 residues. This TCR derives from a man aged 50-59 years in good health and CMV-seronegative. The sequenced sample was PBMCs. The genes are TRBV6-5 and TRBJ2-1, with D tentatively TRBD2 (6 bases). The CDR3 coding sequence is TGTGCCAGCAGTTACTCTACGGGAGTCTCCTACAATGAGCAGTTCTTC. Residues: CASSYSTGVSYNEQFF.